The 26 T cell receptor beta chains in this list originate from one sample, sequenced in a study of early T cells in non-severe SARS-CoV-2 infection. TCRdb used MiXCR to reprocess the 5' RACE reads, holding one entry per CDR3 protein. The data show 65,000 to 85,000 distinct CDR3 sequences, 9.5% to 15% seen once. The sequenced sample was whole blood. The receptors were sampled from an adult who was a healthcare worker with PCR-confirmed SARS-CoV-2 infection or an uninfected control (not recorded which).

This clonotype was detected a few times. This chain's CDR3 is CASSYSTTNEKLFF. The DNA of the CDR3 is TGTGCCAGCAGTTATAGTACAACTAATGAAAAACTGTTTTTT. This chain uses TRBV27 with TRBJ1-4; D remains unclear. Trimming stripped 4 bases from V and 0 bases from J, with 6 bases between. CDR3 length equals 14 residues. Germline V gene sequence: CDR1 MNHEY, CDR2 SMNVEV (reference sequence).

The chain has TRBV7-2 and TRBJ2-7; 9 bases line up with TRBD2. This CDR3 contains 11 residues. Germline assignment: CDR1 SGHTA and CDR2 FQGNSA. Trimming cost V 5 bases and J 12 bases; bases outside gene matches: 5. CDR3 protein: CASSPGLALYF. The CDR3 DNA sequence: TGTGCCAGCAGCCCGGGACTAGCTCTGTACTTC.

This clonotype was detected a few times. V gene TRBV5-5 combines with J gene TRBJ1-2, with a possible D match to TRBD1 (6 bases). The CDR3 is 13 amino acids. V lost 2 bases and J 4 bases, leaving 9 bases between the germline ends. Germline CDR1 reads SGHKS; CDR2 reads YYEKEE (reference sequence). The CDR3 bases are TGTGCCAGCAGCTTAATACAGGGCTATGGCTACACCTTC. Protein: CASSLIQGYGYTF.

This clonotype was seen at least ten times. V usage is TRBV24-1 and J usage is TRBJ2-2; D may be TRBD1 (5 bases). V lost 0 bases and J 4 bases, leaving 14 bases between the germline ends. In germline, CDR1 is KGHDR, CDR2 SFDVKD. CDR3 length: 17 residues. As DNA, the CDR3 is TGTGCCACCAGTGATTTGTCAGGGAATGAGCCCACCGGGGAGCTGTTTTTT. Protein sequence: CATSDLSGNEPTGELFF.

In its sample, this clonotype was seen a few times. The chain carries TRBV20-1 and TRBJ2-5; either TRBD1 or TRBD2 may fit D (6 bases each). In germline, CDR1 is DFQATT, CDR2 SNEGSKA (reference sequence). The CDR3 loop spans 14 amino acids. Between the trimmed V and J ends, which lost 5 bases and 5 bases, there was a span of 18 bases. CDR3 in amino acids: CSAGTGARGETQYF. The CDR3 region has the DNA TGCAGTGCTGGTACGGGGGCCCGAGGGGAGACCCAGTACTTC.

This clonotype was recorded many times. The V and J genes are TRBV28 and TRBJ2-1, with 8 nucleotides matching TRBD1. Trimming cost V 6 bases and J 5 bases; bases outside gene matches: 6. The CDR3 consists of 14 residues. The germline CDR1 and CDR2 sequences are MDHEN and SYDVKM. CDR3 DNA sequence: TGTGCCAGCAGGGGGACAGGTGGGGACAATGAGCAGTTCTTC. It codes for CASRGTGGDNEQFF.

V gene TRBV29-1 combines with J gene TRBJ2-7; TRBD1 is a possible D gene (5 bases). Germline loops: CDR1 SQVTM, CDR2 ANQGSEA. Trimming shortened V by 6 bases and J by 3 bases, and 12 bases separated the two germline ends. The CDR3 spans 12 residues. The CDR3 nucleotides are TGCAGCGTCTTAGACGACAGCTACGAGCAGTACTTC. Protein sequence: CSVLDDSYEQYF.

A few counts support this clonotype. V gene TRBV14 combines with J gene TRBJ2-1; no clear D gene. The germline V gene encodes CDR1 SGHDN and CDR2 FVKESK. V lost 2 bases and J 2 bases, leaving 13 bases between the germline ends. The CDR3 covers 16 residues. CDR3 loop: CASSQQTAMTYNEQFF. CDR3 coding DNA: TGTGCCAGCAGCCAACAGACTGCGATGACCTACAATGAGCAGTTCTTC.

This clonotype was recorded many times. V is TRBV7-2 and J is TRBJ1-6, with D perhaps TRBD1 (6 bases). V lost 5 bases to trimming and J lost 10 bases, with 15 bases between them. Germline assignment: CDR1 SGHTA and CDR2 FQGNSA. CDR3 length: 14 amino acids. DNA for the CDR3: TGTGCCAGCAGCAAGTACAGGGAGGGATCACCCCTCCACTTT. Protein sequence: CASSKYREGSPLHF.

This clonotype was picked up a small number of times. The gene calls are TRBV20-1 and TRBJ1-3; 8 positions agree with TRBD1. V lost 3 bases and J lost 2; bases outside the gene matches: 3. Germline loops: CDR1 DFQATT, CDR2 SNEGSKA (reference sequence). The CDR3 contains 14 residues. The CDR3 sequence: CSASAQGAGNTIYF. CDR3 nucleotide sequence: TGCAGTGCTAGTGCACAGGGGGCTGGAAACACCATATATTTT.

This chain uses TRBV20-1 with TRBJ1-4; TRBD1 matches 7 bases. CDR1 is DFQATT, CDR2 SNEGSKA, per germline (reference sequence). V was clipped by 1 base and J by 8 bases; unmatched bases: 7. CDR3 length equals 14 residues. The CDR3 sequence is CSARGTGVGEKLFF. In DNA form, the CDR3 reads TGCAGTGCTAGAGGCACAGGGGTGGGAGAAAAACTGTTTTTT.

The CDR3, as DNA: TGCAGTGCTAGTATCCCGGGGTTCTCCTACGAGCAGTACTTC. Translating gives CSASIPGFSYEQYF. The chain carries TRBV20-1 and TRBJ2-7, with D perhaps TRBD2 (5 bases). CDR1 is DFQATT, CDR2 SNEGSKA, per germline (reference sequence). Trimming pared 3 bases from V and 0 bases from J, leaving 12 bases between. The CDR3 is 14 residues long.

The chain employs TRBV11-2 and TRBJ2-7; D gene unclear. Germline CDR1 SGHAT, CDR2 FQNNGV. The CDR3 contains 15 residues. V gave up 2 bases and J gave up 0 bases, with 11 bases separating them. The CDR3 coding sequence is TGTGCCAGCAGCTTAAGTGCTGCGGTCTCCTACGAGCAGTACTTC. Translating gives CASSLSAAVSYEQYF.

The CDR3 reads CASRPTRGETQYF. The CDR3 region has the DNA TGTGCCAGCAGACCTACTAGAGGAGAGACCCAGTACTTC. This chain links TRBV6-5 with TRBJ2-5; the D gene is possibly TRBD2 (5 bases). Trimming took off 6 bases at V and 4 bases at J, with 12 bases between the two ends. This CDR3 comprises 13 residues. Per germline, CDR1 MNHEY and CDR2 SVGAGI.

This clonotype was counted a few times. The chain combines TRBV10-3 with TRBJ1-6; a weak D match, TRBD1 (6 bases). The CDR3 is 15 residues long. Trimming removed 5 bases at V and 1 base at J, with 9 bases between. Germline V gene data show CDR1 as ENHRY and CDR2 as SYGVKD. CDR3 in amino acids: CAISPDRSYNSPLHF. In nucleotides, the CDR3 is TGTGCCATCAGTCCCGACAGGTCCTATAATTCACCCCTCCACTTT.

The chain is built from TRBV11-2 and TRBJ2-2; TRBD2 might be the D (6 bases). V lost 3 bases and J lost 4, with 9 bases in between. The CDR3 is 14 residues long. CDR1 SGHAT and CDR2 FQNNGV come from the germline V gene. The DNA of the CDR3 is TGTGCCAGCAGCTTTAGCGGAACCACCGGGGAGCTGTTTTTT. Amino acid sequence: CASSFSGTTGELFF.

This sequence joins TRBV28 and TRBJ2-7, with 10 positions matching TRBD2. The CDR3 runs 13 residues. Trimming at V came to 7 bases and at J to 7 bases, leaving 7 bases not matched to a gene. CDR1 and CDR2 from the germline V gene are MDHEN and SYDVKM. CDR3 amino acids: CASTLAGVREQYF. In DNA form, the CDR3 reads TGTGCCAGCACCCTAGCGGGAGTACGGGAGCAGTACTTC.

The J gene is TRBJ2-7, the V gene TRBV11-2; weak D call: TRBD2 (6 bases). CDR1 and CDR2 from the germline V gene are SGHAT and FQNNGV. The CDR3 extends over 13 amino acids. V lost 5 bases and J 3 bases, leaving 11 bases between the germline ends. CDR3 DNA: TGTGCCAGCAGCAAAACTAGCAGCTACGAGCAGTACTTC. This codes for CASSKTSSYEQYF.

The chain carries TRBV29-1 and TRBJ2-7; possibly TRBD2 for D (5 bases). The germline CDR1 and CDR2 sequences are SQVTM and ANQGSEA. This CDR3 is built from 13 residues. Trimming took off 4 bases at V and 4 bases at J, with 14 bases between the two ends. CDR3 DNA sequence: TGCAGCGTTGGGATCGGGGTCGGGTACGAGCAGTACTTC. Its protein product is CSVGIGVGYEQYF.

This clonotype is termed medium-sized. The rearrangement uses TRBV7-2 and TRBJ1-5, with 8 positions matching TRBD1. V trimming: 3 bases; J trimming: 1 base; junction bases outside the gene matches: 2. This CDR3 contains 15 residues. Germline CDR1 SGHTA, CDR2 FQGNSA. The DNA of the CDR3 is TGTGCCAGCAGCTTCGCAGGGGGCAGCAATCAGCCCCAGCATTTT. Translation: CASSFAGGSNQPQHF.

At least ten counts were recorded for this clonotype. The chain uses TRBV6-1 and TRBJ2-1; 10 positions agree with TRBD2. The V gene end was trimmed by 6 bases and the J gene end by 10 bases; junction bases not matched to a gene: 12. Germline values: CDR1 MNHNS, CDR2 SASEGT. The CDR3 totals 15 residues. CDR3 nucleotides: TGTGCCAGCAGGGAACTAGCGGGACATCAATTGGAGCAGTTCTTC. Translated: CASRELAGHQLEQFF.

The chain carries TRBV21-1 and TRBJ2-7; the D segment call TRBD1 is taken from the table without a DNA check. TRBV21-1 is deemed a pseudogene. This CDR3 contains 16 residues. The CDR3 bases are TGTGCCAGCAGCAAAGAGGGACAGGGGGTTTCTTACGAGCAGTACTTC. Its translation: CASSKEGQGVSYEQYF.

The CDR3 loop reads CASSIDSSVSEQYF. Here the CDR3 DNA reads TGTGCCAGTAGTATTGATAGTTCTGTATCCGAGCAGTACTTC. The genes are TRBV19 and TRBJ2-7; no clear D. The length of the CDR3 is 14 residues. V lost 3 bases, J lost 6 bases, and 15 bases lay in between. Germline V gives CDR1 LNHDA, CDR2 SQIVND (reference sequence).

The sample holds many counts of this clonotype. The chain couples TRBV6-5 to TRBJ2-5; no firm D call. In germline, CDR1 is MNHEY, CDR2 SVGAGI. This CDR3 is 16 amino acids long. V lost 6 bases to trimming and J lost 3 bases, with 20 bases between them. The CDR3 loop is CASRYLGWQAEETQYF. The CDR3 DNA is TGTGCCAGCAGGTACCTAGGTTGGCAGGCGGAAGAGACCCAGTACTTC.

A few counts support this clonotype. The rearrangement uses TRBV7-2 and TRBJ1-1, with a possible D match to TRBD1 (5 bases). The CDR3 has 16 amino acids. The germline CDR1 and CDR2 sequences are SGHTA and FQGNSA. Trimming pared 1 base from V and 4 bases from J, leaving 16 bases between. The CDR3 bases are TGTGCCAGCAGCTTAGGACAGACCAACCGGGGCACTGAAGCTTTCTTT. Amino acid sequence: CASSLGQTNRGTEAFF.

This clonotype was counted at least ten times. This chain connects TRBV20-1 to TRBJ1-1, with TRBD1 identical over 8 bases. This CDR3 is 15 amino acids long. With V trimmed by 0 bases and J by 5 bases, 8 bases remained unmatched. The germline gives CDR1 DFQATT, CDR2 SNEGSKA (reference sequence). The CDR3 coding sequence is TGCAGTGCTAGAGATGGCCAACAGGGGGTTACTGAAGCTTTCTTT. Translating gives CSARDGQQGVTEAFF.